This record looks at one T cell receptor beta chain sequence and its context. Its target is not known. The TCR beta CDR3 regions underwent amplification using RNA transcripts as the source. The HTBI primer set drove a first-round RT-PCR of the TCR CDR3. TCRdb processed the multiplex PCR reads anew with MiXCR; each CDR3 protein has one entry. The sample has about 250,000 distinct CDR3 sequences, approximately 23% seen once. The data derive from a study of T cells in Graves' hyperthyroidism and ophthalmopathy. CDR3 length equals 17 residues. Germline V gives CDR1 MNHEY, CDR2 SVGEGT. Losses at the gene ends were 8 bases for V and 0 bases for J; bases not matched to a gene: 13. Study-wide results and caveats: Stable hyperthyroidism was told apart from ophthalmopathy by a model built on 13 V-J features.

V usage is TRBV6-2 or TRBV6-3 and J usage is TRBJ2-7; 10 bases line up with TRBD1. The sequencing sample was made of blood. The receptor's source is a woman aged 40 to 55 with Graves' ophthalmopathy. CDR3 DNA sequence: TGTGCCAGCGACGACGGGACAGGGGCCTCCACCTCCTACGAGCAGTACTTC. Translated: CASDDGTGASTSYEQYF.